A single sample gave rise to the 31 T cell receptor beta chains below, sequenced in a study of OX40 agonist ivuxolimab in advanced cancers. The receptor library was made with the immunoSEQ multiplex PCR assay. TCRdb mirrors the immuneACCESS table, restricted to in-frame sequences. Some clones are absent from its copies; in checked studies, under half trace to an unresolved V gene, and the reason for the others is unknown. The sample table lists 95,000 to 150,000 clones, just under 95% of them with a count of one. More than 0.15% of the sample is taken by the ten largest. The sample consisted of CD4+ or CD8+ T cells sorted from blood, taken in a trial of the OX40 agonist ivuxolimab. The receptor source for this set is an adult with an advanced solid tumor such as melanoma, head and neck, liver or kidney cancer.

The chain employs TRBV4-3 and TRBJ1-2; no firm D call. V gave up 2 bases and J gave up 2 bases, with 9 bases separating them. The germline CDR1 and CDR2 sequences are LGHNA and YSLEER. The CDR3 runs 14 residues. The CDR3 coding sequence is TGCGCCAGCAGCCAAAGTCTGGACAACTATGGCTACACCTTC. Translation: CASSQSLDNYGYTF.

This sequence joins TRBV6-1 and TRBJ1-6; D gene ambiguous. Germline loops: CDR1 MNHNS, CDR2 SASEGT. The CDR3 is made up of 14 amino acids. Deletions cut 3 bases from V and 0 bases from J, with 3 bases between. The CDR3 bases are TGTGCCAGCAGTGACAGCTCCTATAATTCACCCCTCCACTTT. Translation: CASSDSSYNSPLHF.

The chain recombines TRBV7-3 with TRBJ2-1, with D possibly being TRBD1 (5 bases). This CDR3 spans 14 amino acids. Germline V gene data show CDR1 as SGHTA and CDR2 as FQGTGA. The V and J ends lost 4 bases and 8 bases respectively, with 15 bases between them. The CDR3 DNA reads TGTGCCAGCAGCTCCCTAGTTTCCAGGGATGAGCAGTTCTTC. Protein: CASSSLVSRDEQFF.

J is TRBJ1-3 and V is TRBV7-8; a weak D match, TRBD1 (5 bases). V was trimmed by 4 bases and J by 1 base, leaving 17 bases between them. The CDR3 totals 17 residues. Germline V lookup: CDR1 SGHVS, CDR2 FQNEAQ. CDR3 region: CASSSLRQGWSGNTIYF. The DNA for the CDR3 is TGTGCCAGCAGCTCCCTCCGGCAGGGATGGTCTGGAAACACCATATATTTT.

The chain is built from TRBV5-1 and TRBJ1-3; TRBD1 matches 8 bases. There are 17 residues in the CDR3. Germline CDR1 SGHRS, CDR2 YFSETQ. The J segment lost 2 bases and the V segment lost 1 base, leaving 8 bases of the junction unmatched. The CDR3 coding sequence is TGCGCCAGCAGCTTGCACAAACAGGGGGGGCCTGGAAACACCATATATTTT. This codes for CASSLHKQGGPGNTIYF.

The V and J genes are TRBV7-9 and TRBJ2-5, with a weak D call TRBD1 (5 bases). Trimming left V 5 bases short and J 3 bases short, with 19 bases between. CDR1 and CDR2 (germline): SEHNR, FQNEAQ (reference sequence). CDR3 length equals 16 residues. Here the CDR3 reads CASSAPGNGYKETQYF. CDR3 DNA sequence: TGTGCCAGCAGCGCCCCAGGGAACGGTTACAAAGAGACCCAGTACTTC.

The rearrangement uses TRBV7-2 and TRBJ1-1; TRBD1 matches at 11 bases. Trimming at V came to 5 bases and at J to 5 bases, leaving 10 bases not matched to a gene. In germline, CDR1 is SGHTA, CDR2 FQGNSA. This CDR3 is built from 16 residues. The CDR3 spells CASSPGQGAKGTEAFF. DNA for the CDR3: TGTGCCAGCAGCCCAGGACAGGGGGCGAAAGGAACTGAAGCTTTCTTT.

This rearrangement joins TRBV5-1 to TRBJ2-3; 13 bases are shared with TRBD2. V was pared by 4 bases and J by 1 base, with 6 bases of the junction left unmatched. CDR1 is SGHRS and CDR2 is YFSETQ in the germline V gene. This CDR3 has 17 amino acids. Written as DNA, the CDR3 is TGCGCCAGCAGCGCCCTACTAGCGGGGGGGGGCACAGATACGCAGTATTTT. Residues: CASSALLAGGGTDTQYF.

CDR3 sequence: CASSPWTSAETQYF. The CDR3 coding sequence is TGTGCCAGCAGCCCTTGGACTAGCGCAGAGACCCAGTACTTC. This rearrangement joins TRBV9 to TRBJ2-5; the match to TRBD2 covers 9 bases. V shed 4 bases and J 4 bases; nucleotides not matched to a gene: 5. CDR1 and CDR2 from the germline V gene are SGDLS and YYNGEE. CDR3 length equals 14 residues. The variable domain in full, with the rest retrieved from reference TRBV9 and TRBJ2-5, is DSGVTQTPKHLITATGQRVTLRCSPRSGDLSVYWYQQSLDQGLQFLIQYYNGEERAKGNILERFSAQQFPDLHSELNLSSLELGDSALYFCASSPWTSAETQYFGPGTRLLVL.

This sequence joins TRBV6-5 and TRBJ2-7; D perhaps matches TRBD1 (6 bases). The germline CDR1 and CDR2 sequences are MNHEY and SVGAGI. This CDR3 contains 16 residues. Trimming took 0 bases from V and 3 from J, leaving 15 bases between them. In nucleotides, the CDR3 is TGTGCCAGCAGTTACTCGAGAGGGGGTCCCCACTACGAGCAGTACTTC. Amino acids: CASSYSRGGPHYEQYF.

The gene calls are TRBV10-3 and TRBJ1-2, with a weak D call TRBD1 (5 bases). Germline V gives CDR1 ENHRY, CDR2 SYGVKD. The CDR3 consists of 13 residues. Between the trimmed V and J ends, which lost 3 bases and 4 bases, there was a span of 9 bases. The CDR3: CAISERDLYGYTF. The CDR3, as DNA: TGTGCCATCAGTGAACGGGACCTCTATGGCTACACCTTC.

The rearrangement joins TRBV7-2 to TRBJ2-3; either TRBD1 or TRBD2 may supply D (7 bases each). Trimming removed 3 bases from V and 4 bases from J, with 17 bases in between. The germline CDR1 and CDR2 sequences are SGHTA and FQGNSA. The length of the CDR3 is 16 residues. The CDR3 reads CASSFVGGGSPDTQYF. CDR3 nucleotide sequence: TGTGCCAGCAGCTTCGTAGGGGGCGGGAGTCCAGATACGCAGTATTTT.

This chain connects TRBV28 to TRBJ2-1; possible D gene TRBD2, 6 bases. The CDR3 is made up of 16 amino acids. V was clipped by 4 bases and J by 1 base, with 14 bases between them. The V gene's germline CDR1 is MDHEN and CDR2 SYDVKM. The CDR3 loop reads CASSSPGTGSYNEQFF. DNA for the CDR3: TGTGCCAGCAGTTCCCCCGGGACTGGGTCCTACAATGAGCAGTTCTTC.

The DNA of the CDR3 is TGTGCCAGCTCCTTTCGGGCAGAGATTAATGGCTACACCTTC. Residues: CASSFRAEINGYTF. V and J are TRBV18 and TRBJ1-2; D is uncertain. CDR3 length: 14 amino acids. Germline V gene data show CDR1 as KGHSH and CDR2 as LQKENI. Trimming took 6 bases from V and 6 from J, leaving 17 bases between them.

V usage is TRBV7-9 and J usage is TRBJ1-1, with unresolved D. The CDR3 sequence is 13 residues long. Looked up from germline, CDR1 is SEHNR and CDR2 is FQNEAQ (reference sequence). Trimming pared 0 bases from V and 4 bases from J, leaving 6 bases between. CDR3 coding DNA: TGTGCCAGCAGCTTAGCGCGGGGCACTGAAGCTTTCTTT. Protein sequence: CASSLARGTEAFF.

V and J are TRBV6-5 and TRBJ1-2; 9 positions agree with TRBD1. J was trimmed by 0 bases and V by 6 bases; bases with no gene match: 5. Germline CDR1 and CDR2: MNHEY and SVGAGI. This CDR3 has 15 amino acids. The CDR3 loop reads CASRTGGTANYGYTF. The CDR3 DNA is TGTGCCAGCAGAACAGGGGGCACAGCTAACTATGGCTACACCTTC.

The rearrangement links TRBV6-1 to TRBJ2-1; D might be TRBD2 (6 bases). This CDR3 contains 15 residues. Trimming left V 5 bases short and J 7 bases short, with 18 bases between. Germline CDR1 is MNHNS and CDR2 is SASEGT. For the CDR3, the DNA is TGTGCCAGCAGTAGCTTTCGGGGGTTATTGAATGAGCAGTTCTTC. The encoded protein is CASSSFRGLLNEQFF.

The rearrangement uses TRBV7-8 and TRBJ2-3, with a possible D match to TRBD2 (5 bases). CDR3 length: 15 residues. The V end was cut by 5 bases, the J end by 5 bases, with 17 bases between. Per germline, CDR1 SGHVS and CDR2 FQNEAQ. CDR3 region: CASSTDGLGGDTQYF. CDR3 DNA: TGTGCCAGCAGCACAGACGGATTAGGAGGAGATACGCAGTATTTT. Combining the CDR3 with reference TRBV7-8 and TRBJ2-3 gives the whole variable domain GAGVSQSPRYKVAKRGQDVALRCDPISGHVSLFWYQQALGQGPEFLTYFQNEAQLDKSGLPSDRFFAERPEGSVSTLKIQRTQQEDSAVYLCASSTDGLGGDTQYFGPGTRLTVL.

CDR3 in amino acids: CASRETRVNEQFF. The CDR3 bases are TGTGCCAGCAGAGAAACTAGGGTAAATGAGCAGTTCTTC. This rearrangement joins TRBV6-5 to TRBJ2-1; D possibly corresponds to TRBD2 (5 bases). This CDR3 has 13 amino acids. Germline V gives CDR1 MNHEY, CDR2 SVGAGI. V was cut by 6 bases and J by 7 bases, with 13 bases left in between.

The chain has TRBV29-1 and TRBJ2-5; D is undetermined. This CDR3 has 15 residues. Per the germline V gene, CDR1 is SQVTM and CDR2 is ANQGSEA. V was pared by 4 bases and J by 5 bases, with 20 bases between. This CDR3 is CSVALSLLLGETQYF. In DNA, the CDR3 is TGCAGCGTTGCGCTTAGCCTCCTCCTGGGCGAGACCCAGTACTTC.

This CDR3 reads CASSPAGTSGYEQYF. The CDR3 region has the DNA TGCGCCAGCAGCCCAGCCGGGACTAGCGGATACGAGCAGTACTTC. The chain couples TRBV5-1 to TRBJ2-7; 11 bases match TRBD2. The CDR3 is 15 amino acids. Germline CDR1 SGHRS, CDR2 YFSETQ. V gave up 4 bases and J gave up 4 bases; unmatched junction bases: 7.

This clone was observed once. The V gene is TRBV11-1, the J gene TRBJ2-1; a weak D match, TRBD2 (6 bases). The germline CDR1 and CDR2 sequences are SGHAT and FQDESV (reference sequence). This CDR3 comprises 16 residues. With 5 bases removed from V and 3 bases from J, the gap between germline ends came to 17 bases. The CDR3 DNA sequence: TGTGCCAGCAGCCGGATGACTAGTAATAGCTACAATGAGCAGTTCTTC. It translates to CASSRMTSNSYNEQFF. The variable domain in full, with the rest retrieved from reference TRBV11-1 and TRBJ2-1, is EAEVAQSPRYKITEKSQAVAFWCDPISGHATLYWYRQILGQGPELLVQFQDESVVDDSQLPKDRFSAERLKGVDSTLKIQPAELGDSAMYLCASSRMTSNSYNEQFFGPGTRLTVL.

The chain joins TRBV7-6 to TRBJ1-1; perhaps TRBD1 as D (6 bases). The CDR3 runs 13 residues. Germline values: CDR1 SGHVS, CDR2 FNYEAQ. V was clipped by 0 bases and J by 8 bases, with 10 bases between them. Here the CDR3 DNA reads TGTGCCAGCAGCTTAGCGCGGGGGGCGGAAGCTTTCTTT. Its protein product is CASSLARGAEAFF.

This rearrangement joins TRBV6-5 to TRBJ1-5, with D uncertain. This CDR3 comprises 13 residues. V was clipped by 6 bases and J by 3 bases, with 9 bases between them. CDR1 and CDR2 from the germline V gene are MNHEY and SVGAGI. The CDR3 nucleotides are TGTGCCAGCAGAAGGACGGTCAATCAGCCCCAGCATTTT. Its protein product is CASRRTVNQPQHF.

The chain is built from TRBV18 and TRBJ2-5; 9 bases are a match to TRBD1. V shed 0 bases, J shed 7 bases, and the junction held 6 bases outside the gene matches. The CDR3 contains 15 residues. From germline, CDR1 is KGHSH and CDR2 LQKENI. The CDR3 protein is CASSPPVGQGGTQYF. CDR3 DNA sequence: TGTGCCAGCTCACCACCGGTGGGACAGGGAGGGACCCAGTACTTC.

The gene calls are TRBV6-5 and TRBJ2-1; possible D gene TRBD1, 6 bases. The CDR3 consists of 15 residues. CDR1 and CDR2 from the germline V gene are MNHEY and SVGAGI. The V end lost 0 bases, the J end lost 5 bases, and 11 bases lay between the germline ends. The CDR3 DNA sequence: TGTGCCAGCAGTTACTCGCAGGACAGAAACAATGAGCAGTTCTTC. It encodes CASSYSQDRNNEQFF.

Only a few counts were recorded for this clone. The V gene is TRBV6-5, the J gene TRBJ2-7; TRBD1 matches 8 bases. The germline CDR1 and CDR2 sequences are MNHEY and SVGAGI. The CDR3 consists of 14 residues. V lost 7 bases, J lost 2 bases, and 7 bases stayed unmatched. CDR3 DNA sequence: TGTGCCAGCACCCCGGACAGGGCGACCTACGAGCAGTACTTC. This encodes CASTPDRATYEQYF.

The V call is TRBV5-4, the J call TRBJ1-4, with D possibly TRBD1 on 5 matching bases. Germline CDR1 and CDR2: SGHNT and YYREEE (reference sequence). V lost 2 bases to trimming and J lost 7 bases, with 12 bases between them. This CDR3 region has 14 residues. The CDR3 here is CASSFWGEGEKLFF. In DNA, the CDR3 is TGTGCCAGCAGCTTTTGGGGGGAGGGTGAAAAACTGTTTTTT.

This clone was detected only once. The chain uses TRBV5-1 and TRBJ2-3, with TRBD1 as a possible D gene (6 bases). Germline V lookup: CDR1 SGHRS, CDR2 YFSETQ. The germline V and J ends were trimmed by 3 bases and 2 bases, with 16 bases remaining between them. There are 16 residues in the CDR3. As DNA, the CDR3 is TGCGCCAGCAGCTCTCGAGTGGGGGCCACCACAGATACGCAGTATTTT. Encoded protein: CASSSRVGATTDTQYF.

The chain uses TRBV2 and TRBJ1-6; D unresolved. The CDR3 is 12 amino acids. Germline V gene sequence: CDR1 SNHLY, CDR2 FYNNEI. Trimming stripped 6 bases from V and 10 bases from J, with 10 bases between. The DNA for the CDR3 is TGTGCCAGCAGCGTGGAGTACTCACCCCTCCACTTT. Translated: CASSVEYSPLHF.

Written as DNA, the CDR3 is TGTGCCAGCAGCAGTGGACAGGTCACAGATACGCAGTATTTT. It encodes CASSSGQVTDTQYF. This chain connects TRBV7-2 to TRBJ2-3, with 7 bases matching TRBD1. J lost 2 bases, V lost 5 bases, and 4 bases had no gene match. This CDR3 region has 14 residues. The germline V gene has CDR1 SGHTA and CDR2 FQGNSA.